Shown below are 3 T cell receptor beta chains from a single sample sequenced in a study of cytomegalovirus exposure and HLA in healthy donors. With 60 Vbeta and 13 Jbeta primers, the PCR was carried out. Data came from immunoSEQ multiplex PCR; TCRdb stores just in-frame clones and leaves some out. The data hold around 200,000 clones, with around 80% observed a single time. Sequencing was performed on PBMCs. Receptors originate from a woman between 25 and 40 years old in good health and CMV-seropositive.

This clone has only a few counts. This rearrangement joins TRBV29-1 to TRBJ2-3; D not certain. Germline CDR1 and CDR2: SQVTM and ANQGSEA. The CDR3 has 12 residues. The ends were cut back, 4 bases at V and 0 bases at J, with 5 bases in the middle. The chain's CDR3 is CSVVVSTDTQYF. The DNA of the CDR3 is TGCAGCGTTGTAGTCAGCACAGATACGCAGTATTTT.

The CDR3 DNA sequence: TGTGCCAGCAGTGACTCTCCAGCGGGGGCTAGCACAGATACGCAGTATTTT. Translating it yields CASSDSPAGASTDTQYF. J is TRBJ2-3 and V is TRBV6-4; TRBD2 matches at 8 bases. The CDR3 consists of 17 residues. Germline CDR1 reads MRHNA; CDR2 reads SNTAGT. Germline trimming cut 0 bases from V and 0 bases from J; bases unmatched to any gene: 5.

This clone came up once. The chain combines TRBV10-2 with TRBJ1-5; 7 bases are a match to TRBD1. The V segment lost 0 bases and the J segment 7 bases; nucleotides outside the gene matches: 6. Germline V gives CDR1 WSHSY, CDR2 SAAADI. This CDR3 is built from 15 residues. CDR3 nucleotide sequence: TGCGCCAGCAGTGAGTCGCGACAGGGAAAACAGCCCCAGCATTTT. This codes for CASSESRQGKQPQHF.